Shown below are 23 T cell receptor beta chains from a single sample sequenced in a study of HIV-infected patients and healthy controls (dated by TCRdb to between 2013 and 2015). Library creation used 5' RACE. The run used an Illumina MiSeq. The public reads were reanalyzed by TCRdb: fastp trimming at Q25, MiXCR alignment, in-frame beta chains only. Each entry merges the rows of one CDR3 protein and shows their most common DNA and genes. The sample records approximately 64,000 distinct CDR3 sequences, 15% to 20% of which are singletons. 1.1% to 1.5% of the sample belongs to the ten largest clones. The material sequenced was CD4+ T cells from blood. Receptors originate from a human donor in good health.

The rearrangement links TRBV20-1 to TRBJ1-1, with 9 bases lining up with TRBD1. After removal of 4 bases from V and 0 bases from J, the junction contained 12 bases not matched to a gene. The CDR3 runs to 17 residues. CDR1 is DFQATT, CDR2 SNEGSKA, per germline (reference sequence). CDR3 amino acids: CSATAWHRGRMNTEAFF. Written as DNA, the CDR3 is TGCAGTGCTACGGCCTGGCACAGGGGGCGAATGAACACTGAAGCTTTCTTT.

There are many counts of this clonotype. The chain has TRBV7-8 and TRBJ2-4; no firm D call. V lost 5 bases and J 7 bases, leaving 21 bases between the germline ends. Germline CDR1 is SGHVS and CDR2 is FQNEAQ. This CDR3 region has 16 residues. CDR3 loop: CASSPGPNQLGNIQYF. The CDR3 region has the DNA TGTGCCAGCAGCCCCGGGCCGAACCAGTTGGGGAACATTCAGTACTTC.

This chain links TRBV2 with TRBJ2-3; a weak D match, TRBD2 (6 bases). Germline CDR1 and CDR2: SNHLY and FYNNEI. This CDR3 is 14 amino acids long. V gave up 4 bases and J gave up 4 bases, with 12 bases separating them. This chain's CDR3 is CASSVIGGPDTQYF. In DNA form, the CDR3 reads TGTGCCAGCAGTGTTATTGGAGGGCCAGATACGCAGTATTTT.

In this sample, this clonotype turned up a few times. The chain joins TRBV6-1 to TRBJ2-3; D is possibly TRBD1 or TRBD2 (5 bases each). With 2 bases removed from V and 6 bases from J, the gap between germline ends came to 15 bases. Germline values: CDR1 MNHNS, CDR2 SASEGT. This CDR3 is built from 15 residues. CDR3 bases: TGTGCCAGCAGTGAACGCCGGGGCCTAACCGATACGCAGTATTTT. Its protein is CASSERRGLTDTQYF.

The rearrangement links TRBV29-1 to TRBJ1-1; no reliable D call. CDR3 size: 14 residues. Deletions cut 2 bases from V and 0 bases from J, with 10 bases between. CDR1 is SQVTM, CDR2 ANQGSEA, per germline. CDR3 loop: CSVEYSGLNTEAFF. The CDR3 DNA reads TGCAGCGTTGAATACTCCGGGCTGAACACTGAAGCTTTCTTT.

This rearrangement joins TRBV6-1 to TRBJ1-3; D ambiguous. CDR1 is MNHNS, CDR2 SASEGT, per germline. Between the trimmed V and J ends, which lost 0 bases and 9 bases, there was a span of 18 bases. The CDR3 covers 16 residues. The CDR3 loop reads CASSEARQARAGTIYF. As DNA, the CDR3 is TGTGCCAGCAGTGAAGCGCGACAAGCACGCGCAGGCACCATATATTTT.

This clonotype was detected ten times or more. The chain carries TRBV10-2 and TRBJ1-1; TRBD1 agrees at 9 bases. The ends lost 4 bases at V and 4 bases at J; junction bases unmatched: 1. The CDR3 is 13 amino acids. Per germline, CDR1 WSHSY and CDR2 SAAADI. The CDR3 DNA sequence: TGCGCCAGCAGTGTGACAGGGGGCACTGAAGCTTTCTTT. Amino acid sequence: CASSVTGGTEAFF.

This clonotype was found many times. V and J are TRBV2 and TRBJ2-1; no clear D gene. Trimming removed 3 bases from V and 5 bases from J, with 14 bases in between. This CDR3 is 15 amino acids long. Germline CDR1 is SNHLY and CDR2 is FYNNEI. CDR3 sequence reads: CASSEISGADNEQFF. The CDR3 DNA is TGTGCCAGCAGTGAGATAAGTGGTGCCGACAATGAGCAGTTCTTC. Variable domain in full (rest from reference TRBV2 and TRBJ2-1): EPEVTQTPSHQVTQMGQEVILRCVPISNHLYFYWYRQILGQKVEFLVSFYNNEISEKSEIFDDQFSVERPDGSNFTLKIRSTKLEDSAMYFCASSEISGADNEQFFGPGTRLTVL.

This clonotype occurred a few times. V usage is TRBV7-2 and J usage is TRBJ2-7; weak D call: TRBD2 (5 bases). With 6 bases removed from V and 5 bases from J, the gap between germline ends came to 14 bases. Germline V CDR1 and CDR2: SGHTA, FQGNSA. CDR3 size: 13 residues. CDR3 in DNA: TGTGCCAGCAGTCGCGGGCGGGCCCACGAGCAGTACTTC. Translated, it gives CASSRGRAHEQYF.

The chain employs TRBV13 and TRBJ1-2; the D gene is possibly TRBD1 (5 bases). The CDR3 sequence is 14 residues long. The germline V gene encodes CDR1 PRHDT and CDR2 FYEKMQ (reference sequence). The V gene lost 6 bases and the J gene lost 7 bases, with 18 bases spanning the gap. In DNA, the CDR3 is TGTGCCAGCAGTTTCGCCGCGACAGTCCCTGGCTACACCTTC. Translated, it gives CASSFAATVPGYTF.

This clonotype was found a few times. DNA for the CDR3: TGTGCCAGCAGCTTAGAAGCTAATGAAAAACTGTTTTTT. This gives the protein CASSLEANEKLFF. The rearrangement links TRBV7-6 to TRBJ1-4; D not certain. CDR3 length: 13 amino acids. Trimming stripped 1 base from V and 3 bases from J, with 3 bases between. The germline CDR1 and CDR2 sequences are SGHVS and FNYEAQ.

The table lists this clonotype with many counts. The chain couples TRBV10-3 to TRBJ2-6; D not resolved. The V gene lost 8 bases and the J gene lost 0 bases, with 5 bases spanning the gap. This CDR3 region has 13 residues. CDR1 and CDR2 (germline): ENHRY, SYGVKD. CDR3 region: CAIQSSGANVLTF. DNA for the CDR3: TGTGCCATCCAGAGCTCTGGGGCCAACGTCCTGACTTTC.

This clonotype was picked up many times. This chain connects TRBV7-9 to TRBJ2-7; D is perhaps TRBD1 (6 bases). Germline values: CDR1 SEHNR, CDR2 FQNEAQ (reference sequence). Trimming cost V 8 bases and J 2 bases, with 16 bases left between them. The CDR3 is made up of 14 amino acids. The CDR3 coding sequence is TGTGCCAGCGCTGGCCCTGGACAGACCTACGAGCAGTACTTC. Translated, it gives CASAGPGQTYEQYF.

V and J are TRBV5-1 and TRBJ2-3, with TRBD2 matching 8 bases. This CDR3 is built from 14 residues. Germline-derived CDR1 and CDR2 are SGHRS and YFSETQ. The trim removed 5 bases at V and 2 bases at J, leaving 4 bases unmatched. CDR3 loop: CASRMRGDTDTQYF. CDR3 DNA: TGCGCCAGCAGGATGCGGGGGGACACAGATACGCAGTATTTT.

The rearrangement joins TRBV11-3 to TRBJ2-2, with D possibly TRBD2 on 6 matching bases. The CDR3 loop spans 14 amino acids. V dropped 1 base and J dropped 4 bases, with 7 bases sitting between them. The germline gives CDR1 SGHNT, CDR2 YENEEA. As DNA, the CDR3 is TGTGCCAGCAGCTTAGCGGGAGTCACCGGGGAGCTGTTTTTT. Translated, it gives CASSLAGVTGELFF.

The chain links TRBV5-4 to TRBJ1-5; D gene uncertain. This CDR3 has 13 amino acids. Germline loops: CDR1 SGHNT, CDR2 YYREEE (reference sequence). V lost 3 bases, J lost 3 bases, and 7 bases lay in between. This CDR3 reads CASSSGVNQPQHF. As DNA, the CDR3 is TGTGCCAGCAGCTCTGGGGTCAATCAGCCCCAGCATTTT.

This clonotype was picked up many times. This chain uses TRBV7-6 with TRBJ2-3; 7 bases align to TRBD2. Losses at the gene ends were 4 bases for V and 6 bases for J; bases not matched to a gene: 4. Germline lookup yields CDR1 SGHVS and CDR2 FNYEAQ. This CDR3 region has 13 residues. The CDR3 DNA reads TGTGCCAGCAGCTCACTAGCGAGGGATACGCAGTATTTT. Translation gives CASSSLARDTQYF.

This clonotype was counted at least ten times. This rearrangement joins TRBV27 to TRBJ1-2; TRBD1 might be the D (5 bases). The V gene's germline CDR1 is MNHEY and CDR2 SMNVEV (reference sequence). V lost 8 bases to trimming and J lost 5 bases, with 15 bases between them. This CDR3 spans 13 amino acids. The CDR3 is CASGDGRGYGYTF. The CDR3 DNA sequence: TGTGCCAGCGGTGATGGGAGGGGTTATGGCTACACCTTC.

This clonotype was seen at least ten times. The V gene is TRBV6-1, the J gene TRBJ2-2, with D possibly TRBD1 on 6 matching bases. Germline V gene lookup returns CDR1 MNHNS and CDR2 SASEGT. The CDR3 sequence is 14 residues long. Trimming cost V 6 bases and J 1 base, with 9 bases left between them. CDR3 region: CASRDSRNTGELFF. As DNA, the CDR3 is TGTGCCAGCAGGGACAGTCGGAACACCGGGGAGCTGTTTTTT.

This chain connects TRBV12-3 or TRBV12-4 to TRBJ1-5; no clear D. Trimming pared 2 bases from V and 3 bases from J, leaving 5 bases between. The CDR3 loop spans 13 amino acids. The CDR3 loop reads CASSLTANQPQHF. CDR3 nucleotides: TGTGCCAGCAGTTTAACCGCCAATCAGCCCCAGCATTTT.

The chain is built from TRBV12-3 or TRBV12-4 and TRBJ2-4, with 7 bases identical to TRBD1. CDR3 length equals 12 residues. V lost 1 base to trimming and J lost 12 bases; unmatched junction nucleotides: 3. CDR3 bases: TGTGCCAGCAGTTTAGAGGGGACAGCTCAGTACTTC. Translated: CASSLEGTAQYF.

This clonotype was recorded many times. The CDR3 bases are TGCAGTGCCCAGCCATCTAGCGGGAGTCTGAATGAGCAGTTCTTC. It yields the protein CSAQPSSGSLNEQFF. The V call is TRBV20-1, the J call TRBJ2-1, with 10 bases lining up with TRBD2. CDR3 size: 15 residues. Losses at the gene ends were 6 bases for V and 7 bases for J; bases not matched to a gene: 12. The germline V gene encodes CDR1 DFQATT and CDR2 SNEGSKA (reference sequence).

This clonotype was seen at least ten times. This chain connects TRBV5-1 to TRBJ1-4; TRBD1 is a possible D gene (6 bases). CDR3 length: 16 residues. Per germline, CDR1 SGHRS and CDR2 YFSETQ. Trimming took off 4 bases at V and 7 bases at J, with 20 bases between the two ends. CDR3 amino acids: CASSPDPTGSREKLFF. The CDR3 region has the DNA TGCGCCAGCAGCCCCGATCCAACAGGGAGTCGTGAAAAACTGTTTTTT.